Here is one T cell receptor (beta chain) with its context. Its antigen is unknown. Base qualities are not provided; no much larger clone lies one nucleotide away. The data derive from a study of PD-L1 blockade in urothelial cancer (dated by TCRdb to about 2017). Study-level background: Every patient began therapy in the mid-2010s and was given atezolizumab 1,200 mg intravenously every 3 weeks. Progression-free survival longer than 6 months counted as durable clinical benefit, and TCR features were additionally tested against both progression-free and overall survival. Blood samples were analyzed at 3 weeks after treatment start (second dose) and at 6 weeks after treatment start. About nine tenths of the roughly 29 patients were males with bladder-origin urothelial cancer, and about 65% of the roughly 30 reported a prior smoking history. Under 30 patients had pretreatment blood TCR-seq, about 25 had at least one posttreatment blood collection, and about 25 had tumor TCR-seq. The study was an exploratory multi-omic analysis of somatic, immune and clinical correlates of response to PD-L1 blockade with atezolizumab in urothelial cancer. Pretreatment tumor samples, along with matched peripheral blood serially collected before and after atezolizumab treatment, were subjected to TCR sequencing. Roughly 10 patients reached durable clinical benefit, while 15 to 25 patients did not. Blood samples yielded a median of roughly 140,000 T cells and around 83,000 unique TCRs, with median clonality approximately 0.08. Patients had an ECOG performance status of 0 or 1 and had received between 0 and 3 prior chemotherapy regimens. In the same patients, whole exome sequencing and RNA sequencing of pretreatment tumors were performed in addition to TCR sequencing.

The CDR3 spans 16 residues, from the cysteine through the phenylalanine. Only the CDR3 part of the read is kept: 48 bases, read in frame from the first base. The germline V gene (reference sequence) provides CDR1 LNHDA and CDR2 SQIVND. V and J are truncated by 4 bases and 0 bases respectively, leaving an intervening sequence of 14 bases. Taken with the paper, the label for time point translates to: peripheral blood 6 weeks after treatment start. A cohort of some 29 patients with locally advanced or metastatic urothelial carcinoma, treated at Memorial Sloan Kettering on a trial protocol, was included. Peripheral blood mononuclear cells were collected pretreatment and during treatment, at between 1 and 8 total time points per patient. The Qiagen DNeasy Blood extraction kit was used to purify genomic DNA from total PBMCs and tumor samples. PBMCs were collected pretreatment and during treatment, and were isolated and stored as previously described.

Paper-wide results and their limitations: A pretreatment peripheral blood TCR clonality below the median was linked to improved progression-free and overall survival. Greater expansion of tumor-associated TCR clones in peripheral blood 3 weeks after the start of treatment was observed in patients with durable benefit (n of about 24, p = 0.022). Because of the small sample size (n ≈ 30) and the many exploratory analyses performed, the results are intended to be regarded as hypothesis-generating.

Each PCR received spiked-in synthetic TCR analog templates so that absolute template abundance could be estimated from read counts. TCRbeta CDR3 regions were amplified from genomic DNA with bias-controlled V and J gene primers using the immunoSEQ assay. Sequencing of rearranged TCRbeta segments was done at approximately 20X coverage. As for how the authors treated the data: Clustering was used to correct sequencing errors, and CDR3s were annotated against IMGT so that V, D and J genes could be assigned. Downstream analyses used only productive TCRbeta rearrangements and left out out-of-frame or stop-codon sequences. To compute clonality, Shannon entropy was normalized by the log of the number of unique productive sequences and then subtracted from one. Clones differing between time points or between blood and tumor were identified by Fisher's exact test with Benjamini-Hochberg correction at adjusted p below 0.01. What TCRdb holds here is the immuneACCESS table cut down to in-frame rearrangements. Part of the clones is not present; checked against another copy, under half of the missing clones reflect an unresolved V gene, and the others are unexplained. V, J and clone size are taken as reported in that table, and D and trimming were inferred from the DNA itself. This sample comprises 29,000 or so clones, 75% to 85% of them detected only once. The ten largest clones take up around 3.3% of the sample.

The sequence derives from a man in his sixties or seventies with urothelial cancer. The V and J segments used are TRBV19 and TRBJ2-3; TRBD1 is possibly the D segment (5 matching bases). The sequences come from PBMCs, collected around atezolizumab (anti-PD-L1) treatment. The sequenced DNA is TGTGCCAGTAGTAGAATCAGGGTCGCGAGCACAGATACGCAGTATTTT. This codes for CASSRIRVASTDTQYF. With all but the CDR3 taken from the reference TRBV19 and TRBJ2-3 genes, the full variable domain is: DGGITQSPKYLFRKEGQNVTLSCEQNLNHDAMYWYRQDPGQGLRLIYYSQIVNDFQKGDIAEGYSVSREKKESFPLTVTSAQKNPTAFYLCASSRIRVASTDTQYFGPGTRLTVL.